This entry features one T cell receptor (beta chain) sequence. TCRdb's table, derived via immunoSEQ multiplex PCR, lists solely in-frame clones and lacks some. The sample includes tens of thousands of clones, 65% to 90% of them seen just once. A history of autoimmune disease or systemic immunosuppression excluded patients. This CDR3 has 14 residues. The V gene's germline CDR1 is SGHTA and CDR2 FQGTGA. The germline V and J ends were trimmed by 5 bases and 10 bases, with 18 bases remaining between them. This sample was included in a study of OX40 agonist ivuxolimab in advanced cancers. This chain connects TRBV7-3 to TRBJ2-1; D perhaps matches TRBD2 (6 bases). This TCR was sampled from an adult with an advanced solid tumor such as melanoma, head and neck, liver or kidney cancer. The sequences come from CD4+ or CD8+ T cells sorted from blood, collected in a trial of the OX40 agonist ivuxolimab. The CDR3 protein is CASSLPLPGAEQFF. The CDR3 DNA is TGTGCCAGCAGCCTCCCCTTACCGGGAGCCGAGCAGTTCTTC.